This entry describes one T cell receptor (beta chain). This entry comes from a study of cytomegalovirus exposure and HLA in healthy donors. It was with 60 Vbeta and 13 Jbeta primers that the PCR ran. Data came from immunoSEQ multiplex PCR; TCRdb stores just in-frame clones and leaves some out. The table has under 300,000 clones, approximately 84% seen once. Trimming took off 7 bases at V and 1 base at J, with 14 bases between the two ends. The length of the CDR3 is 15 residues. The V gene's germline CDR1 is LNHDA and CDR2 SQIVND (reference sequence). Specimen: PBMCs. The chain uses TRBV19 and TRBJ1-5; tentatively, D is TRBD1 (6 bases). This receptor was identified in a middle-aged woman in good health and CMV-seropositive. The CDR3 loop reads CASTPQGLSNQPQHF. The CDR3 nucleotides read TGTGCCAGTACCCCTCAGGGGCTGAGCAATCAGCCCCAGCATTTT.